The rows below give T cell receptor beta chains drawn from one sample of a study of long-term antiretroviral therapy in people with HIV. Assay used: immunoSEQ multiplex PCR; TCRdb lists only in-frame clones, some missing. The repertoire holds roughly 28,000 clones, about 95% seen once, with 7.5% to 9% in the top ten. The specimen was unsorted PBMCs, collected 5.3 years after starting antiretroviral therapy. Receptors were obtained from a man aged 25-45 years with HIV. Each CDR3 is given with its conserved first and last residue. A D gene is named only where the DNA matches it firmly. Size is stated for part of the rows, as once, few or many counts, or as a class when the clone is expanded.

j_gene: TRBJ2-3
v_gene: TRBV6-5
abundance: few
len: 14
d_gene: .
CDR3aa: CASSRTRRTDTQYF
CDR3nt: TGTGCCAGCAGTCGGACAAGACGCACAGATACGCAGTATTTT

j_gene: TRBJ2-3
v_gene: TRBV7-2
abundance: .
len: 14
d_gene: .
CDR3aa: CASSYTRDTDTQYF
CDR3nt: TGTGCCAGCAGCTATACTAGGGACACAGATACGCAGTATTTT

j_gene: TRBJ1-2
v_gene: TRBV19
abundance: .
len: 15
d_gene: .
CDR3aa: CASSIGEAANYGYTF
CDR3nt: TGTGCCAGTAGTATAGGCGAAGCTGCTAACTATGGCTACACCTTC

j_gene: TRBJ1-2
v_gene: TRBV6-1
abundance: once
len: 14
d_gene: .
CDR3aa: CASSEGSGLYGYTF
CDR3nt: TGTGCCAGCAGTGAAGGCTCGGGCCTCTATGGCTACACCTTC

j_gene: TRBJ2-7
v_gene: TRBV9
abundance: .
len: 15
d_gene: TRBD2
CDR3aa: CASSPGLAGAYEQYF
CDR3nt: TGTGCCAGCAGCCCTGGACTAGCGGGCGCCTACGAGCAGTACTTC

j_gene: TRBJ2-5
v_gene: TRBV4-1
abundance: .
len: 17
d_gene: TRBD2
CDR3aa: CASSQKKAVAGQETQYF
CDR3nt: TGCGCCAGCAGCCAAAAGAAGGCGGTAGCGGGGCAAGAGACCCAGTACTTC

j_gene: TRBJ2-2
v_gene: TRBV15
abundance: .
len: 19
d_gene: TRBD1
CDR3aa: CATSRSPGQGAGSTGELFF
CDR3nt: TGTGCCACCAGCAGATCCCCGGGACAGGGGGCGGGGAGCACCGGGGAGCTGTTTTTT

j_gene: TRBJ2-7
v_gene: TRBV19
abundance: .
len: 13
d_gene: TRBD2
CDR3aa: CASSPGGTYEQYF
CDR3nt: TGTGCCAGTAGCCCCGGGGGGACCTACGAGCAGTACTTC

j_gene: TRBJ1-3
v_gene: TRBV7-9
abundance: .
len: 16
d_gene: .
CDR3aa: CASSPSGPYSGNTIYF
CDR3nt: TGTGCCAGCAGCCCCAGTGGACCGTACTCTGGAAACACCATATATTTT

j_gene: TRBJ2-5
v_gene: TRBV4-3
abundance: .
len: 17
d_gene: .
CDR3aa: CASSQDLVSGKQETQYF
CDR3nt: TGCGCCAGCAGCCAAGATCTCGTGTCAGGAAAACAAGAGACCCAGTACTTC

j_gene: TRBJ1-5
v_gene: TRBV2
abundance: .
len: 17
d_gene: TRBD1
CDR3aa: CASGQGANVGSNQPQHF
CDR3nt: TGTGCCAGCGGACAGGGGGCGAATGTAGGAAGCAATCAGCCCCAGCATTTT

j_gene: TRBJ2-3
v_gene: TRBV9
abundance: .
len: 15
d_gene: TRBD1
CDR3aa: CASSATGEETDTQYF
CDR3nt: TGTGCCAGCAGCGCGACAGGGGAAGAGACAGATACGCAGTATTTT

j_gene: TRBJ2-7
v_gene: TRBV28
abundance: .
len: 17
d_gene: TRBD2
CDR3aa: CASSLRTSAVYSYEQYF
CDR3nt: TGTGCCAGCAGTTTACGCACTAGCGCAGTCTACTCCTACGAGCAGTACTTC

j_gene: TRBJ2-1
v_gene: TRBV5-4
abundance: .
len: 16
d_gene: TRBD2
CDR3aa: CASSPTGTSGKNEQFF
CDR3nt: TGTGCCAGCAGCCCGACCGGGACTAGCGGGAAGAATGAGCAGTTCTTC

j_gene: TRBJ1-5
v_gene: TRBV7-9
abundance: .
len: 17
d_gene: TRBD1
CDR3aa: CASSPSLKGASNQPQHF
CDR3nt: TGTGCCAGCAGCCCTAGTCTGAAGGGGGCGAGCAATCAGCCCCAGCATTTT

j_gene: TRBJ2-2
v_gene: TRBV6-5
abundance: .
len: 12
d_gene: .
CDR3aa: CASERGSGELFF
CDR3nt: TGTGCCAGCGAGAGGGGGTCCGGGGAGCTGTTTTTT

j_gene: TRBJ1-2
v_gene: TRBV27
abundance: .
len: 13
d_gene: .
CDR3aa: CASSLSGAYGYTF
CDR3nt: TGTGCCAGCAGTTTATCAGGGGCCTATGGCTACACCTTC

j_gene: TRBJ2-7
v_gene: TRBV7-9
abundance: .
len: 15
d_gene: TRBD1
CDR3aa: CASSLRGQGSYEQYF
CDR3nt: TGTGCCAGCAGCTTACGCGGACAGGGGTCCTACGAGCAGTACTTC

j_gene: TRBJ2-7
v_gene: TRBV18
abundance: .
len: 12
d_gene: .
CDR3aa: CASSPPSYEQYF
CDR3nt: TGTGCCAGCTCACCACCGTCCTACGAGCAGTACTTC

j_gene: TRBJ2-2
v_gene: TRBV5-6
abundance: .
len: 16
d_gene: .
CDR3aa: CASSFYSGTHTGELFF
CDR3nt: TGTGCCAGCAGCTTCTACTCCGGGACACACACCGGGGAGCTGTTTTTT

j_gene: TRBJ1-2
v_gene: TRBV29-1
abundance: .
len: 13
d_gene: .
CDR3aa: CSVTPHDNYGYTF
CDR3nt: TGCAGCGTTACCCCACACGACAACTATGGCTACACCTTC

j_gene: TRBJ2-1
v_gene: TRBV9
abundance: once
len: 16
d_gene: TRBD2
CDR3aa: CASSVEGAGVQNEQFF
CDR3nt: TGTGCCAGCAGCGTAGAGGGAGCGGGAGTACAAAATGAGCAGTTCTTC

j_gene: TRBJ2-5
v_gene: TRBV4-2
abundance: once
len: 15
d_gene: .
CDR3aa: CASSQSQGGEETQYF
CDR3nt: TGTGCCAGCAGCCAAAGCCAGGGGGGCGAAGAGACCCAGTACTTC

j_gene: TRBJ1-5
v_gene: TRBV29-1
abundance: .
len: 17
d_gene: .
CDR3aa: CSDTGPGSFYSNQPQHF
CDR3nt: TGCAGCGATACGGGACCGGGATCATTTTATAGCAATCAGCCCCAGCATTTT

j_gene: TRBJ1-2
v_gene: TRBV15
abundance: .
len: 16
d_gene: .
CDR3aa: CATSVRGTTNKWGYTF
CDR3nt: TGTGCCACCAGCGTCCGGGGGACAACAAACAAATGGGGCTACACCTTC

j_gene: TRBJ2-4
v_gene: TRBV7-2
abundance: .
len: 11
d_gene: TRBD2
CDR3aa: CASSTGRVQYF
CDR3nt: TGTGCCAGCAGCACCGGGAGGGTTCAGTACTTC

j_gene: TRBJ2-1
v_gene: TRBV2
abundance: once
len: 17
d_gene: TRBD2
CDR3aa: CASSSTSGLISYNEQFF
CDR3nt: TGTGCCAGCAGCTCGACTAGCGGACTGATCTCCTACAATGAGCAGTTCTTC

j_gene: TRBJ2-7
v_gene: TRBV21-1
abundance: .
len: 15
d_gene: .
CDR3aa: CASSTRGRPSYEQYF
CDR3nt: TGTGCCAGCAGTACCAGGGGGCGTCCCTCCTACGAGCAGTACTTC